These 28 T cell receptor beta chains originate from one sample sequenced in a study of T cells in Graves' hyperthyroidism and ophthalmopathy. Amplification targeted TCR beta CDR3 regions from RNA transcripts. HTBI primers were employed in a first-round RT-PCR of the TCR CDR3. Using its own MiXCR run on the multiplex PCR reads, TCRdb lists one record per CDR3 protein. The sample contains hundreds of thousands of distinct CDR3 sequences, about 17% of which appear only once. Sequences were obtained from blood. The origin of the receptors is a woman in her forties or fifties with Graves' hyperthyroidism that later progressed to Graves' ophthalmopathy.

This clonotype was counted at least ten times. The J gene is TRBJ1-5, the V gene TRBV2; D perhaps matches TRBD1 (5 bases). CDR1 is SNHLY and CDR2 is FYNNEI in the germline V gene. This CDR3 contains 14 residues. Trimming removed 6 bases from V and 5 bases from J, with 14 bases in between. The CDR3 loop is CASRLDSGHQPQHF. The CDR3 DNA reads TGTGCCAGCAGACTCGACAGCGGACATCAGCCCCAGCATTTT.

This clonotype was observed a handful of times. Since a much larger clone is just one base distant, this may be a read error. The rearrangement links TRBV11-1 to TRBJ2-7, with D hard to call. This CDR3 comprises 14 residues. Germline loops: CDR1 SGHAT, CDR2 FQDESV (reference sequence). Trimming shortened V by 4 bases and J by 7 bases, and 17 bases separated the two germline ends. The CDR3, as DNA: TGTGCCAGCAGCTCAGCGAAGGACGTGGGTGAGCAGTACTTC. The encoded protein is CASSSAKDVGEQYF. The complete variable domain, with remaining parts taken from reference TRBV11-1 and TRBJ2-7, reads EAEVAQSPRYKITEKSQAVAFWCDPISGHATLYWYRQILGQGPELLVQFQDESVVDDSQLPKDRFSAERLKGVDSTLKIQPAELGDSAMYLCASSSAKDVGEQYFGPGTRLTVT.

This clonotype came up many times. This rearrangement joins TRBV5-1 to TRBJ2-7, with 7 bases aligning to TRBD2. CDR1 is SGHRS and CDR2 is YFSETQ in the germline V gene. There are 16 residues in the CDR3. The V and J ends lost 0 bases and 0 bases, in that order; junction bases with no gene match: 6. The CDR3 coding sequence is TGCGCCAGCAGCTTGGTGGCAGCGGGGAGCTCCTACGAGCAGTACTTC. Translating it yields CASSLVAAGSSYEQYF.

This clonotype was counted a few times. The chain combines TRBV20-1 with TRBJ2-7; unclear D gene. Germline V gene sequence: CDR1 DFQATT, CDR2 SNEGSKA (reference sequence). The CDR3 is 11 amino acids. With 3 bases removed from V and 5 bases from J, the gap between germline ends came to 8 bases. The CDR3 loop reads CSARRRNEQYF. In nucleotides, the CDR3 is TGCAGTGCTAGGCGGCGTAACGAGCAGTACTTC.

DNA of the CDR3: TGTGCCACCACCGGAGCCGGGGGCAATCAGCCCCAGCATTTT. Translated: CATTGAGGNQPQHF. This sequence joins TRBV6-2 or TRBV6-3 and TRBJ1-5; D ambiguous. V dropped 10 bases and J dropped 2 bases, with 15 bases sitting between them. The CDR3 loop spans 14 amino acids. Germline V gene data show CDR1 as MNHEY and CDR2 as SVGEGT.

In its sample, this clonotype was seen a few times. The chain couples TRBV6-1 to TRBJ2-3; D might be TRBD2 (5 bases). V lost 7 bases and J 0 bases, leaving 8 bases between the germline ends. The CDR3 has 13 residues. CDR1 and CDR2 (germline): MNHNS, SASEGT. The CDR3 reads CASTRTSTDTQYF. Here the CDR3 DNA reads TGTGCCAGCACCCGGACTAGCACAGATACGCAGTATTTT.

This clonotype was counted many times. DNA for the CDR3: TGTGCCAGCAGGCCGATTGGAGGGAACACTGAAGCTTTCTTT. This encodes CASRPIGGNTEAFF. The gene calls are TRBV7-8 and TRBJ1-1; unclear D gene. The germline gives CDR1 SGHVS, CDR2 FQNEAQ. V lost 6 bases to trimming and J lost 1 base, with 12 bases between them. The length of the CDR3 is 14 residues. Using reference TRBV7-8 and TRBJ1-1 for the parts outside the CDR3, the full variable domain is GAGVSQSPRYKVAKRGQDVALRCDPISGHVSLFWYQQALGQGPEFLTYFQNEAQLDKSGLPSDRFFAERPEGSVSTLKIQRTQQEDSAVYLCASRPIGGNTEAFFGQGTRLTVV.

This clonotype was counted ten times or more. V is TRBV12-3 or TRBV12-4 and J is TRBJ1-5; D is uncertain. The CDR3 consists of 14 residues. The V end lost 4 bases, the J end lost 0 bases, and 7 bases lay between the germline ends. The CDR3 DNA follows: TGTGCCAGCAGTTCCCGGGATAGCAATCAGCCCCAGCATTTT. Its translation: CASSSRDSNQPQHF.

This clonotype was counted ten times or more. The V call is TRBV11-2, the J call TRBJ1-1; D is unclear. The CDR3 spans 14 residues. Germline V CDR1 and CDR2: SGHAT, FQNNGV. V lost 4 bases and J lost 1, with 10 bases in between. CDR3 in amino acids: CASSSPPENTEAFF. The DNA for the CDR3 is TGTGCCAGCAGCTCCCCCCCTGAGAACACTGAAGCTTTCTTT.

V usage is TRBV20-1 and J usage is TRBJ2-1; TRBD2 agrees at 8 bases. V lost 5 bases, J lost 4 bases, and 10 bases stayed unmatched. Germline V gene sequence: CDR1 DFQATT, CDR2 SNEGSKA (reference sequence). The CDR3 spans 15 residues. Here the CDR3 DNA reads TGCAGTGCTTCCCCCCCTAGCGGGCGGTACAATGAGCAGTTCTTC. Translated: CSASPPSGRYNEQFF.

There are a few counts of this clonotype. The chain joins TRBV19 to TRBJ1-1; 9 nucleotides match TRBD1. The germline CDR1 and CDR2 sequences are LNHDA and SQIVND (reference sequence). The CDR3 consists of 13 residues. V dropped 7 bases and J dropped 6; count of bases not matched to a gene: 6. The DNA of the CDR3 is TGTGCCAGTATCCCGACAGGGGGGTCTGAAGCTTTCTTT. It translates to CASIPTGGSEAFF.

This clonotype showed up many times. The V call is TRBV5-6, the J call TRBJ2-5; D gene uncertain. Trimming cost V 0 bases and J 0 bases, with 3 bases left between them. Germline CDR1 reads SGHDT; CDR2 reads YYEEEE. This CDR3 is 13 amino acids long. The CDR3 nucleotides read TGTGCCAGCAGCTTGGATGACCAAGAGACCCAGTACTTC. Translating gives CASSLDDQETQYF.

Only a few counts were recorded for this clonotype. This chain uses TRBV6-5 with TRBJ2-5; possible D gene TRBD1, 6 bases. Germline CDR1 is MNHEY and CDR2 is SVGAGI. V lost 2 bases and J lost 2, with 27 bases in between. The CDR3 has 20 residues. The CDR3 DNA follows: TGTGCCAGCAGTTACATGTCGTACGGACAGTACCCGGAGGATCAAGAGACCCAGTACTTC. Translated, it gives CASSYMSYGQYPEDQETQYF.

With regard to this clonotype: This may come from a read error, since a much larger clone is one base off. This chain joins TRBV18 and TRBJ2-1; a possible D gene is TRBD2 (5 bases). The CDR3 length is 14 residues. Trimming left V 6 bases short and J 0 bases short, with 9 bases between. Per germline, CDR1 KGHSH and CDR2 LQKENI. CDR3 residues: CASSGESSYNEQFF. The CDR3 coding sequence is TGTGCCAGCTCCGGGGAGAGCTCCTACAATGAGCAGTTCTTC.

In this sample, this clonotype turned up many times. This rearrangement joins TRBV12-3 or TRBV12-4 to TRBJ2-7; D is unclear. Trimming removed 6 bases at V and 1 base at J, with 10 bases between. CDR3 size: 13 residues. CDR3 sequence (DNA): TGTGCCAGCAGCTTCGGCGGTTCCTACGAGCAGTACTTC. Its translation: CASSFGGSYEQYF.

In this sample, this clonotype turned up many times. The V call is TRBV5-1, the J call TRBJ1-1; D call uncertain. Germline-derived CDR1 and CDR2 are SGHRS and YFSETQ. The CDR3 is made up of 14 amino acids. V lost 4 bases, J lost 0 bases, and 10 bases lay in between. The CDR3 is CASSEQFMNTEAFF. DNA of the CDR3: TGCGCCAGCAGCGAACAGTTCATGAACACTGAAGCTTTCTTT.

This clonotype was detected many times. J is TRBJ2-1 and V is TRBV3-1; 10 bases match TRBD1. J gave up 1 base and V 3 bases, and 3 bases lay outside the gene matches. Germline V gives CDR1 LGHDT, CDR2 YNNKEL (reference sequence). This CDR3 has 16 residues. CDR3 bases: TGTGCCAGCAGCCATGACAGGGGGCTTTCCTACAATGAGCAGTTCTTC. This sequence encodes CASSHDRGLSYNEQFF.

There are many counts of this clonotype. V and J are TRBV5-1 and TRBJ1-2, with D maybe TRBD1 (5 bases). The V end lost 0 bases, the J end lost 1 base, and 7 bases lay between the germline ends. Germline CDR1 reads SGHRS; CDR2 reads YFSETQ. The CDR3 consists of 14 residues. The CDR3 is CASSLGTFNYGYTF. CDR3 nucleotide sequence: TGCGCCAGCAGCTTGGGGACATTTAACTATGGCTACACCTTC. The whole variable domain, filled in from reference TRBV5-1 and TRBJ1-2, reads KAGVTQTPRYLIKTRGQQVTLSCSPISGHRSVSWYQQTPGQGLQFLFEYFSETQRNKGNFPGRFSGRQFSNSRSEMNVSTLELGDSALYLCASSLGTFNYGYTFGSGTRLTVV.

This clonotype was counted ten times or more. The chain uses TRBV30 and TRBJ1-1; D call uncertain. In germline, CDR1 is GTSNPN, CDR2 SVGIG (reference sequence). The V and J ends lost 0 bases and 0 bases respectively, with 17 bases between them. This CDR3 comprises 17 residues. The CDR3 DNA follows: TGTGCCTGGAGTGTACCGAATTCTGCTTGGATGAACACTGAAGCTTTCTTT. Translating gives CAWSVPNSAWMNTEAFF.

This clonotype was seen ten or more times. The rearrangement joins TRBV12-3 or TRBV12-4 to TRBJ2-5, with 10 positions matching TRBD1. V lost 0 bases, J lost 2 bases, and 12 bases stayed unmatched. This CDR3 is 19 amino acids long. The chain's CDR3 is CASSLALGQGVSGQETQYF. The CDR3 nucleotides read TGTGCCAGCAGTTTAGCACTAGGACAGGGGGTTAGCGGACAAGAGACCCAGTACTTC.

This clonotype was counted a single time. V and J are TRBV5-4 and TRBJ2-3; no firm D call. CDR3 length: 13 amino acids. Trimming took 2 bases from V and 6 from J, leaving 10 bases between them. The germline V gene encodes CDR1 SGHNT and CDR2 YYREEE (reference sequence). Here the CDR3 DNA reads TGTGCCAGCAGCTTTTCAAATTTCGATACGCAGTATTTT. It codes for CASSFSNFDTQYF.

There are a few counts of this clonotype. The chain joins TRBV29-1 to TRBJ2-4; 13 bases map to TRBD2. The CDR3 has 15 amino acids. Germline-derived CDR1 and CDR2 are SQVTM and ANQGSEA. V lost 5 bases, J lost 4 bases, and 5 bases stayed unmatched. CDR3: CSVRLAGGPKNIQYF. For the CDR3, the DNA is TGCAGCGTTCGACTAGCGGGGGGCCCTAAAAACATTCAGTACTTC.

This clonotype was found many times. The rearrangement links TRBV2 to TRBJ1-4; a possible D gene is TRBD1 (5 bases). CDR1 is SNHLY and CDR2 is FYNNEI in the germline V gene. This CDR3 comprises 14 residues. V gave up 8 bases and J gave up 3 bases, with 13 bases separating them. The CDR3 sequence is CASGRAGANEKLFF. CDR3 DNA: TGTGCCAGCGGCCGCGCGGGGGCTAATGAAAAACTGTTTTTT.

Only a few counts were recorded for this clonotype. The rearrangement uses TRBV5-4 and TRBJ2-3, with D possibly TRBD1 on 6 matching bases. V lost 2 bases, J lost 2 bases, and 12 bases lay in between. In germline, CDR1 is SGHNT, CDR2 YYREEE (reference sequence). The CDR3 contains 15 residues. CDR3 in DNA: TGTGCCAGCAGCTTTCTGGGGGCGGTCACAGATACGCAGTATTTT. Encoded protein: CASSFLGAVTDTQYF. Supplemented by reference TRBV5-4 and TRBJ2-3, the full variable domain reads ETGVTQSPTHLIKTRGQQVTLRCSSQSGHNTVSWYQQALGQGPQFIFQYYREEENGRGNFPPRFSGLQFPNYSSELNVNALELDDSALYLCASSFLGAVTDTQYFGPGTRLTVL.

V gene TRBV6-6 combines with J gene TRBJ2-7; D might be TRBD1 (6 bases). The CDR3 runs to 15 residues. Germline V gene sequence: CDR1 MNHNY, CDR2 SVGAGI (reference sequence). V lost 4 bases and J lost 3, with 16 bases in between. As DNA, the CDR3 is TGTGCCAGCAGTTTAGGAGACAGGCCAAGCTACGAGCAGTACTTC. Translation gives CASSLGDRPSYEQYF.

The CDR3 nucleotides read TGTGCCAGCAGCATTGGACAGGTGGCCTTCGGTGGCTACACCTTC. Translating it yields CASSIGQVAFGGYTF. The V call is TRBV5-5, the J call TRBJ1-2; TRBD1 matches 7 bases. The germline CDR1 and CDR2 sequences are SGHKS and YYEKEE (reference sequence). CDR3 size: 15 residues. V was clipped by 4 bases and J by 7 bases; unmatched bases: 13.

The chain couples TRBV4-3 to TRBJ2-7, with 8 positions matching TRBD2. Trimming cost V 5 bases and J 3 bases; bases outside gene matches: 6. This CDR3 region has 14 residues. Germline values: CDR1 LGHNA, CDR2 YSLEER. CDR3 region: CASSGVGGVYEQYF. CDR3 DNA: TGCGCCAGCAGCGGGGTCGGGGGGGTCTACGAGCAGTACTTC.

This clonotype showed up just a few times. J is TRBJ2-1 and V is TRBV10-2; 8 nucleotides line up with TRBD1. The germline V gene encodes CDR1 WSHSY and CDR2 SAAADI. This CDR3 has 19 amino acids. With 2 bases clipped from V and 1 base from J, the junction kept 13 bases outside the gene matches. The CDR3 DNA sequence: TGCGCCAGCAGTGAGCCCGGTAGCTCAGGGGGCGGGTCCTACAATGAGCAGTTCTTC. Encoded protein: CASSEPGSSGGGSYNEQFF.